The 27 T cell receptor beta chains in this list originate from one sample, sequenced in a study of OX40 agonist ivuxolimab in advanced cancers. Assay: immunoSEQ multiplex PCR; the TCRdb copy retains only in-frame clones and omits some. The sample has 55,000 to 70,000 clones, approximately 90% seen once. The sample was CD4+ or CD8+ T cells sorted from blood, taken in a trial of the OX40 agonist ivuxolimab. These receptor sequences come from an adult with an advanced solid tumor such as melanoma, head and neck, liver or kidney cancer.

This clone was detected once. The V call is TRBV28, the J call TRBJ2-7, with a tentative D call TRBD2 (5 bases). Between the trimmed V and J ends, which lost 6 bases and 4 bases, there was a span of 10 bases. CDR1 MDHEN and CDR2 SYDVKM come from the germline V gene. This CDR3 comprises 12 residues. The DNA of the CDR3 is TGTGCCAGCAGCACAACTAGTTACGAGCAGTACTTC. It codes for CASSTTSYEQYF. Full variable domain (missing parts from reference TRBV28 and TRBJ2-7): DVKVTQSSRYLVKRTGEKVFLECVQDMDHENMFWYRQDPGLGLRLIYFSYDVKMKEKGDIPEGYSVSREKKERFSLILESASTNQTSMYLCASSTTSYEQYFGPGTRLTVT.

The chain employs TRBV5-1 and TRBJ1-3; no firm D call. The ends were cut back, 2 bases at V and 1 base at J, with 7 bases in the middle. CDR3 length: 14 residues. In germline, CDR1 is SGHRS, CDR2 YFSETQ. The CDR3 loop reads CASSFGPSGNTIYF. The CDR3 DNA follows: TGCGCCAGCAGCTTCGGACCTTCTGGAAACACCATATATTTT.

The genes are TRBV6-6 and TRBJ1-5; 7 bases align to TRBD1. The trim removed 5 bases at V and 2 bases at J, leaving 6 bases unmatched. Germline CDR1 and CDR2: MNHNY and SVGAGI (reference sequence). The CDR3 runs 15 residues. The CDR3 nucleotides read TGTGCCAGCAGTCCCTCAGGGGGTGGCAATCAGCCCCAGCATTTT. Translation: CASSPSGGGNQPQHF.

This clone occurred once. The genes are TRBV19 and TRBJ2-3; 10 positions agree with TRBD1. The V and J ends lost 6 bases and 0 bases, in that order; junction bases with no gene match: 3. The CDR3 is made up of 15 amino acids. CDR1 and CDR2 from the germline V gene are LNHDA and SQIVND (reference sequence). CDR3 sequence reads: CASRDRGSSTDTQYF. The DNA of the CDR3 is TGTGCCAGTAGGGACAGGGGGAGTAGCACAGATACGCAGTATTTT.

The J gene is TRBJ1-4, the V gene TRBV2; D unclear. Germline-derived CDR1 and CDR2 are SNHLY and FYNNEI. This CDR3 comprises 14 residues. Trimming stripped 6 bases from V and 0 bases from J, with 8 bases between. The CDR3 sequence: CASRAAATNEKLFF. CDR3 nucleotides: TGTGCCAGCAGGGCAGCGGCAACTAATGAAAAACTGTTTTTT.

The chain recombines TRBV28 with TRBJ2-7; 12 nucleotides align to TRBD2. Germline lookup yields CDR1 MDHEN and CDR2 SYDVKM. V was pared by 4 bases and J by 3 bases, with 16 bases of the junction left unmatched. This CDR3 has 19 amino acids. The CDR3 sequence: CASSSVQGRLAGVIYEQYF. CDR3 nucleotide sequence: TGTGCCAGCAGTTCCGTGCAGGGTAGACTAGCGGGAGTAATCTACGAGCAGTACTTC.

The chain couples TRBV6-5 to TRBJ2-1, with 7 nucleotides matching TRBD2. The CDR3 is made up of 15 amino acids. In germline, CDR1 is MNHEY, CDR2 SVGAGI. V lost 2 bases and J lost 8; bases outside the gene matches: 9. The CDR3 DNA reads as TGTGCCAGCAGTTACAGGGCCCGGGGAGGGTATGAGCAGTTCTTC. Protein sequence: CASSYRARGGYEQFF.

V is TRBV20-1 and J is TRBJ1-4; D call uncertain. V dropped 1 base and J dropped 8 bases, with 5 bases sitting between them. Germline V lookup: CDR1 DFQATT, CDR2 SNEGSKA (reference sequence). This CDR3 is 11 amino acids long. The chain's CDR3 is CSARGQEKLFF. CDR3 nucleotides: TGCAGTGCTAGAGGGCAGGAAAAACTGTTTTTT.

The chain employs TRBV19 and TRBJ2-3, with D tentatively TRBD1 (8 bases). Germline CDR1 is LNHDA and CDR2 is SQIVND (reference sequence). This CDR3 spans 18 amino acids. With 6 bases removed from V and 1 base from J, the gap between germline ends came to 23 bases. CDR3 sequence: CASRRTGRLAEGTDTQYF. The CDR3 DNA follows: TGTGCCAGTAGGAGGACAGGGAGGCTAGCGGAGGGCACAGATACGCAGTATTTT.

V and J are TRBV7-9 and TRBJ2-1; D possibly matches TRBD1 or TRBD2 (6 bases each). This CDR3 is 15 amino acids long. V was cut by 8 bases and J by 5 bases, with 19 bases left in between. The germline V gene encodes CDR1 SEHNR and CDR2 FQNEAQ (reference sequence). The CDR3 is CASLLWGARNNEQFF. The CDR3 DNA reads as TGTGCCAGCCTCCTCTGGGGGGCCAGAAACAATGAGCAGTTCTTC.

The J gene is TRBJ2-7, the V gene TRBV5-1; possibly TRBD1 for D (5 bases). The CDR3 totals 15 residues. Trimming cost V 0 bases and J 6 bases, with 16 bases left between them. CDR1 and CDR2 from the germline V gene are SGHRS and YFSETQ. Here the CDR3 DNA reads TGCGCCAGCAGCTTGGAGGGCAACTCCAGGGCCGAGCAGTACTTC. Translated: CASSLEGNSRAEQYF.

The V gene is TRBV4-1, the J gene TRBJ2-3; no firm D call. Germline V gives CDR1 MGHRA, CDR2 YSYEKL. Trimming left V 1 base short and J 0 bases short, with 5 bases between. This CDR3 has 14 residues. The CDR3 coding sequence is TGCGCCAGCAGCCAAGTGATTAGCACAGATACGCAGTATTTT. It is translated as CASSQVISTDTQYF.

The CDR3 reads CASSTDRGNYGYTF. CDR3 in DNA: TGTGCCAGCAGCACCGACAGGGGCAACTATGGCTACACCTTC. The chain has TRBV11-2 and TRBJ1-2; 8 nucleotides align to TRBD1. The V gene end was trimmed by 5 bases and the J gene end by 2 bases; junction bases not matched to a gene: 4. The germline V gene encodes CDR1 SGHAT and CDR2 FQNNGV. CDR3 length: 14 residues.

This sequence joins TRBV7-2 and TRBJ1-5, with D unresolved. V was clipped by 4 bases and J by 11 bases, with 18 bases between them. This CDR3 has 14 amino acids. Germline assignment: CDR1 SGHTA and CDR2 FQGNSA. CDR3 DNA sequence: TGTGCCAGCAGCTCAGTGGTTCCCCCTTCGGCCCAGCATTTT. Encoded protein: CASSSVVPPSAQHF.

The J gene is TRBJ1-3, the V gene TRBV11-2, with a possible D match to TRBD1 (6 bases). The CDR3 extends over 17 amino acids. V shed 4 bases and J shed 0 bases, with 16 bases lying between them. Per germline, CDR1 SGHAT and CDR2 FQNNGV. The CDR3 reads CASSSTKTGVSGNTIYF. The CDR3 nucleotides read TGTGCCAGCAGCTCGACTAAGACAGGCGTCTCTGGAAACACCATATATTTT.

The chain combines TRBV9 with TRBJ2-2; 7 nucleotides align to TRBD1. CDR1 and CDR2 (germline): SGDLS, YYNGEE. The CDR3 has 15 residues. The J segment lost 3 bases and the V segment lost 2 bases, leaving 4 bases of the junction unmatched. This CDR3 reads CASSVYGTDTGELFF. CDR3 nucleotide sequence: TGTGCCAGCAGCGTGTATGGGACAGACACCGGGGAGCTGTTTTTT.

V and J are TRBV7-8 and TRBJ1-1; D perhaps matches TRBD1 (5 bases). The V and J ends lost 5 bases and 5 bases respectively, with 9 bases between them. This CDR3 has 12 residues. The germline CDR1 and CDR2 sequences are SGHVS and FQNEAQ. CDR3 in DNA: TGTGCCAGCAGCAAGCAGGGTACTGAAGCTTTCTTT. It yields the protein CASSKQGTEAFF.

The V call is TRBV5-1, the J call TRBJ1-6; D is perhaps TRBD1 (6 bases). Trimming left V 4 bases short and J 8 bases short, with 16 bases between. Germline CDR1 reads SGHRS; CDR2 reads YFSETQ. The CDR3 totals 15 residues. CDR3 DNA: TGCGCCAGCAGCCCGGATGCAGGGGTGGATTCACCCCTCCACTTT. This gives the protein CASSPDAGVDSPLHF.

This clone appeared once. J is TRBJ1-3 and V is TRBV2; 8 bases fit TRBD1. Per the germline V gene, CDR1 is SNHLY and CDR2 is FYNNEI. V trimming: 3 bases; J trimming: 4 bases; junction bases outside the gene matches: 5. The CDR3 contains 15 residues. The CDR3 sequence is CASSEVRGRGNTIYF. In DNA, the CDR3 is TGTGCCAGCAGTGAGGTCAGGGGGCGAGGAAACACCATATATTTT.

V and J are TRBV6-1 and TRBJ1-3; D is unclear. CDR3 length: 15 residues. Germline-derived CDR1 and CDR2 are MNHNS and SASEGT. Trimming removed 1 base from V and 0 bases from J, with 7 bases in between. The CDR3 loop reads CASSEGPSSGNTIYF. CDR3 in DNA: TGTGCCAGCAGTGAAGGGCCCAGCTCTGGAAACACCATATATTTT.

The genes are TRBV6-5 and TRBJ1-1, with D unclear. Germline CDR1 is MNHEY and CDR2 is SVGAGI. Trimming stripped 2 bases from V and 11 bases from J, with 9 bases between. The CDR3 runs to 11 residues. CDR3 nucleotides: TGTGCCAGCAGTTACGGAGGGCGGGCTTTCTTT. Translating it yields CASSYGGRAFF.

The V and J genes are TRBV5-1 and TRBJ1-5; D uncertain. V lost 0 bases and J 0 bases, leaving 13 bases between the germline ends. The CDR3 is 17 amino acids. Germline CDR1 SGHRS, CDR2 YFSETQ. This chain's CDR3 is CASSLVPSLYSNQPQHF. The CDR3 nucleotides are TGCGCCAGCAGCTTGGTTCCCAGCCTTTATAGCAATCAGCCCCAGCATTTT.

CDR3 DNA sequence: TGTGCCAGCAGCCAAGCTGAGCATGAGGTAGATGAGCAGTTCTTC. Its protein is CASSQAEHEVDEQFF. This chain links TRBV14 with TRBJ2-1; D uncertain. CDR3 length equals 15 residues. Germline CDR1 SGHDN, CDR2 FVKESK. V lost 1 base to trimming and J lost 8 bases, with 15 bases between them.

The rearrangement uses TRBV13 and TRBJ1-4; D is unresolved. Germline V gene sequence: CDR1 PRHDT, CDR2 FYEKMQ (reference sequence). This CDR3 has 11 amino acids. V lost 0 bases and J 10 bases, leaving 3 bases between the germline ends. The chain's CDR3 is CASSLGGKLFF. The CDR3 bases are TGTGCCAGCAGCTTAGGCGGAAAACTGTTTTTT.

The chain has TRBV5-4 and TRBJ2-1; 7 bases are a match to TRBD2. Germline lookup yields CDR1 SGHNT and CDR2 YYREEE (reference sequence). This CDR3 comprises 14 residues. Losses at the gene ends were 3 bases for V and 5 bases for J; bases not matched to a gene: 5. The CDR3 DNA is TGTGCCAGCAGCTCACTACTAGCGAACAATGAGCAGTTCTTC. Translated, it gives CASSSLLANNEQFF.

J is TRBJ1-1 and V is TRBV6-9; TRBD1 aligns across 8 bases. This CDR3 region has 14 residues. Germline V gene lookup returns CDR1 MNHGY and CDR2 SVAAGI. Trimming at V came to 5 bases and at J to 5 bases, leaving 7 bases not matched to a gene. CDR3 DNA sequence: TGTGCCAGCAGTACCGGACAGGGTGGAACTGAAGCTTTCTTT. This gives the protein CASSTGQGGTEAFF.

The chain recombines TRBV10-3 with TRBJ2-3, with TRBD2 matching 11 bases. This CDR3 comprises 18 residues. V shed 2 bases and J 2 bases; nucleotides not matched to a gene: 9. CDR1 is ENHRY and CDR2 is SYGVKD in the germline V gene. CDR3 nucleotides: TGTGCCATCAGTGAGGGGGTAGCGGGGGGGCACGACACAGATACGCAGTATTTT. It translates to CAISEGVAGGHDTDTQYF.